This T cell receptor (beta chain) appears in the sequencing data of a study of cytomegalovirus exposure and HLA in healthy donors (dated 2017 in TCRdb). The study in broad terms: An earlier analysis of approximately 600 of the donors reported 250 to 300 Gb of sequence data and approximately 110 million unique TCR beta sequences from 190 million or so T cells. Typing coverage varied by locus: 629-630 donors for A, B, C, DRB1 and DQB1; approximately 560 for DQA1; over 600 for DPA1; roughly 470 for DPB1. The study used immunosequencing to profile the T cell repertoires of around 600 subjects and linked those repertoires to cytomegalovirus serostatus. In addition to the first cohort of 666 subjects, a separate validation cohort of around 110 different subjects was used. In a later analysis, previously published TCR beta repertoires from roughly 710 donors were re-analyzed and high-resolution HLA genotyping was added so that TCR occurrence patterns could be studied. Roughly 300 gigabases of sequencing data and around 88 million unique TCR sequences made up an early release that covered 500 to 650 HLA-typed donors. The later analysis used no new phenotypic data to find candidate immune exposures, relying instead on TCR beta sequences and their occurrence across donors. Roughly 5 DR-DQ haplotypes were handled as single units for association and clustering, since linkage in the cohort was strong. HLA typing covered class I and class II loci at four-digit resolution. The aim of the study was to test whether cataloging public T cell receptors could identify signatures of past pathogen exposure. In an earlier analysis of 587 of the donors, high-throughput TCR beta sequencing was used to judge whether each TCR beta V gene segment behaved as functional or pseudogenic. In a later genetic analysis, genome-wide SNP genotypes for about 65% of the 666 donors were used, and that subset was treated as a discovery cohort. All discovery cohort repertoires had been generated on a single sequencing platform. Of the roughly 400 genotyped donors, approximately 82% fell in the genetic ancestry cluster associated with self-reported Caucasian donors. Among 398 genotyped donors of the cohort, an average of approximately 240,000 unique TCR beta nucleotide sequences were sequenced per donor, roughly a sixth of them non-productive. Donor age, sex, ethnicity and CMV serostatus were collected together with the repertoire data. The study combined high-throughput TCR immunosequencing, statistical association of individual TCRs with disease status, and machine learning to predict cytomegalovirus infection status.

The cohort comprised 666 healthy bone marrow donors. All cohort members were sampled while nominally healthy, although unrecorded immune exposures were likely present. The donor was CMV seronegative and belonged to the group of roughly 330 seronegative cohort members. Each donor provided a peripheral blood sample, and peripheral blood mononuclear cells were used for TCR beta sequencing. Genomic DNA extraction from the blood cell samples was performed with the Qiagen DNeasy Blood Extraction Kit. Study-wide findings and limitations: The earlier analysis of 587 of the donors excluded approximately 15 rarely observed V segments, including chromosome 9 orphons, because counts were too low. The study gave a list of roughly 150 TCR beta chains associated with cytomegalovirus. Some IMGT-functional V segments, including TRBV6-2 and TRBV6-3, could not be told apart with the 87-base-pair reads, so those segments were excluded. Most TCR sequences were seen in very few donors, while some public TCRs were found in many individuals. A later analysis found that TCR association rates varied across HLA loci, with DRB1 alleles showing the most associated TCRs and HLA-C alleles the fewest. When HLA alleles, especially DR and DQ, strongly co-occurred, TCR associations were difficult to assign to individual alleles. The authors suggested that the approach could potentially be generalized to other disease states and immunological phenotypes. The sequencing pipeline was judged likely to have produced a cluster of highly shared sequence variants as a technical artifact. In a later analysis, over 15,000 TCR beta sequences were associated with specific HLA alleles at a false discovery rate of 0.05. Correlated functional status among segregating V segments might reflect linkage disequilibrium, but an unknown experimental factor could not be ruled out. A later genetic analysis associated a missense DCLRE1C variant with V-gene and J-gene trimming of TCR beta chains, and an independent cohort replicated the association. In a later analysis, most CMV-associated TCR beta chains were found to appear HLA-restricted, with HLA associations seemingly driven largely by CMV exposure. Immune exposure information for the cohort was limited to CMV serostatus. A few of the identified cytomegalovirus-associated TCR beta chains were confirmed in vitro to be specific for cytomegalovirus antigens. Because HLA typing was unavailable for some donors at each locus, only the typed subset was used in association tests. A later analysis found that HLA-associated TCR beta chains were more clonally expanded and had lower generation probabilities than equally common non-associated chains. Broadly in line with IMGT annotations, most TCR beta V segments showed up in productive rearrangements about 90% or about 30% of the time in an earlier analysis of about 500 of the donors. A later analysis reported that several top co-occurrence clusters appeared linked to parvovirus B19, influenza, CMV and Epstein-Barr virus. A further reported finding was that TCR beta sequences accurately predicted the HLA-A and HLA-B alleles for most subjects in the first cohort. Cytomegalovirus status was reported to be diagnosed by the classifier with high specificity and sensitivity in both the original and validation cohorts. Only TCR beta chains were sequenced in this cohort, and the absence of alpha or paired-chain data limited detectable features. Sequencing depth was assumed to be roughly uniform across donors in the presence/absence analyses, though that assumption may not hold. Compared with the approximately 670-donor mean, donors in an Asian-associated ancestry cluster had fewer N-insertions in productive TCRs, according to a later genetic analysis.

Cut back by 1 base and 3 bases, the V and J ends lie 9 bases apart. The CDR3 contains 14 residues, cysteine and phenylalanine counted. The read is trimmed to its CDR3 DNA, 42 bases read in frame from base 1. Based on the germline V gene, the CDR1 and CDR2 sequences are MNHEY and SVGAGI. Regarding this clone: Its antigen has not been determined. Base qualities are not at hand, and no much larger clone is one base apart.

Library method: the immunoSEQ multiplex PCR assay. The multiplex PCR relied on a mix of 60 forward primers for TCR Vbeta segments and 13 reverse primers for TCR Jbeta segments. The CDR3 region of rearranged TCR beta genes was amplified from genomic DNA with a multiplex PCR assay. The amplified TCR beta libraries were sequenced on the Illumina HiSeq System as 87-base-pair reads. The study's processing was this. In a later analysis, some 80 million unique TCR beta chains were counted across the 500 to 850 repertoires, and around 10 million of these chains were shared by at least two donors. Raw reads were error-corrected and collapsed into unique sequences by a nearest-neighbor algorithm in which closely related sequences were merged to remove PCR and sequencing errors. CDR3 sequences were aligned to IMGT reference sequences to assign V, D and J gene segments. Each retained sequence needed at least a six-nucleotide match to both a V gene segment and a J gene segment. A rearrangement counted as productive if the CDR3 had no stop codons and remained in frame with V and J, and every other rearrangement counted as non-productive. CDR3 was defined by IMGT convention, running from the second conserved V-encoded cysteine to the conserved J-encoded phenylalanine. The earlier analysis of 500 to 650 of the donors excluded any sequence lacking an unambiguous match to a single V gene segment. An earlier analysis of approximately 590 of the donors classified V segments as functional when productive rearrangements were above 56.7% and as segregating when the standard deviation between donors was above 5%. A statistical classification framework was developed to diagnose cytomegalovirus status using the catalog of TCR beta chain sequences. In a later analysis, V and J genes were assigned by comparing TCR nucleotide sequences against IMGT/GENE-DB human TR gene sequences. A later analysis assigned CDR3 sequences and most-parsimonious VDJ recombination scenarios with the TCRdist pipeline. In a later analysis, each TCR beta chain was defined by its CDR3 amino acid sequence together with its V-gene family, and reads without a unique V-gene family were excluded. To address suspected cross-contamination and a sequencing artifact, a later analysis removed under 600 highly shared, low-generation-probability nucleotide sequences. In a later analysis, a clonal expansion index for each public chain was calculated from normalized within-repertoire ranks of inferred template counts. In a later analysis, generation probabilities were computed using a VDJ recombination model fitted to out-of-frame rearrangements, and the results were checked against IGoR. In a later analysis, hypergeometric tests were used to score TCR-TCR, TCR-HLA and TCR-CMV co-occurrence, with a repertoire-size bias correction applied to TCR pairs. A later analysis estimated false discovery rates by permuting HLA or CMV assignments 20 times. A later analysis grouped co-occurring TCRs with DBSCAN, adding TCRdist sequence similarity when clustering within HLA-allele-positive subsets. Co-occurrence clustering excluded repertoires with fewer than 30,000 or more than 120,000 public chains, plus five with anomalous nucleotide sharing. Not all clones reach the TCRdb copy of this immuneACCESS table, which keeps in-frame sequences only. Checked studies attribute under half of the gap to unresolved V genes and leave the rest unexplained. That table is the source of V, J and clone size, and D and trimming were worked out from the DNA. This sample gives about 140,000 clones in total; roughly 72% of them show up just once. Over 2% of the sample is held by the ten biggest clonotypes.

The chain is assembled from TRBV6-5 and TRBJ1-1; the D gene is unclear. Sequenced: PBMCs. The sequence was obtained from a man between 35 and 55 years old in good health and CMV-seronegative. The CDR3 is CASSYFNIYTEAFF. The DNA sequence is given as TGTGCCAGCAGTTACTTTAATATCTACACTGAAGCTTTCTTT.